These T cell receptor beta chains were read from a single sample in a study of blood T cell repertoires in COVID-19. Here immunoSEQ multiplex PCR was the method, and the copy in TCRdb shows in-frame clones only, minus some. The top ten clones hold 13% of a sample with some 100,000 clones, just under 85% of them seen once. Sequencing input: peripheral blood. Every receptor here comes from a man in his fifties or sixties with active or convalescent COVID-19. CDR3s include the opening cysteine and the closing phenylalanine or tryptophan. The order of the fields is V gene, J gene, D gene, CDR3 protein. D genes are given only for firm matches.

TRBV7-2	TRBJ2-7	NA	CASSLSQASTYEQYF
TRBV4-2	TRBJ2-5	NA	CASSQDWEGRETQYF
TRBV18	TRBJ2-3	TRBD2	CASSPLGLAGGRLNTDTQYF
TRBV4-2	TRBJ1-4	NA	CASSPGDLANEKLFF
TRBV5-1	TRBJ2-5	TRBD2	CASSTGGARETQYF
TRBV6-5	TRBJ1-1	NA	CATRGNTEAFF
TRBV19	TRBJ1-5	TRBD1	CASSMRTGSNQPQHF
TRBV28	TRBJ2-1	NA	CASSPSDSVNEQFF
TRBV14	TRBJ1-4	NA	CASSLSRVATFNEKLFF
TRBV11-3	TRBJ1-4	NA	CATRLDEKLFF
TRBV11-1	TRBJ2-7	NA	CASSLGPGSTYEQYF
TRBV27	TRBJ1-4	NA	CASSLRARDATNEKLFF
TRBV9	TRBJ2-7	TRBD1	CASSVDTGDSYEQYF
TRBV19	TRBJ1-3	NA	CASSSPGGDFINTIYF
TRBV11-2	TRBJ2-1	NA	CASSLGRNRYNEQFF
TRBV2	TRBJ2-2	TRBD1	CASRGPGQGITGELFF